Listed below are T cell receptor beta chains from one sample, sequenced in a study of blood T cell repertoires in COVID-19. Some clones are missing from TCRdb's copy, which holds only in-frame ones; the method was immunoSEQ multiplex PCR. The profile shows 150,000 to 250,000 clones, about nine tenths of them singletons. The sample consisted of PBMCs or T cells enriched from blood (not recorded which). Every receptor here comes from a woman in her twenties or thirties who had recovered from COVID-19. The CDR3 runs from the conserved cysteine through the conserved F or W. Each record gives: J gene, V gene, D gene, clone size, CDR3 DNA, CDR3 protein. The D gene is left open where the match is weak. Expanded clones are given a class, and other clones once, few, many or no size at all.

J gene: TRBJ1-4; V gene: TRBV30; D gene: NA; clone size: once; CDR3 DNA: TGTGCCTGGATGGGAGGGGAAAGTTACGAAAAACTGTTTTTT; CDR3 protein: CAWMGGESYEKLFF
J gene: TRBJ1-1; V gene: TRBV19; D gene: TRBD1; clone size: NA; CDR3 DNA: TGTGCCAGTAGTATTTCCAGGGGGCGCGCTTTCTTT; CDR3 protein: CASSISRGRAFF
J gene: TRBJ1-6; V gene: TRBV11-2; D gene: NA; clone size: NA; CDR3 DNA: TGTGCCAGCAGCCCGTCGTCCGGACTGGATAATTCACCCCTCCACTTT; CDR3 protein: CASSPSSGLDNSPLHF
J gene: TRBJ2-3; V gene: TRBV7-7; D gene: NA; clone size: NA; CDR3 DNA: TGTGCTAGCAGCTTAGGGGGACTTACTGTCCAGTATTTT; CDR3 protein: CASSLGGLTVQYF
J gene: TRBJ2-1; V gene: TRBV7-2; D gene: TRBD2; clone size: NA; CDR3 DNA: TGTGCCAGCAGCTTGGGAGGGACTAGCGGGGTTAATGAGCAGTTCTTC; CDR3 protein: CASSLGGTSGVNEQFF
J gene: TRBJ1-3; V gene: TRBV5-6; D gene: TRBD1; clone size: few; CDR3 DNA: TGTGCCAGCAGCCGACAGGGGGGGTCTGGAAACACCATATATTTT; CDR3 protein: CASSRQGGSGNTIYF
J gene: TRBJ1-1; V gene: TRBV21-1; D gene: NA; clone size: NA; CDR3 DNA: TGTGCCAGCAGCAAAGGGGTGGAAACTAATTGTAACACTGAAGCTTTCTTT; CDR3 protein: CASSKGVETNCNTEAFF
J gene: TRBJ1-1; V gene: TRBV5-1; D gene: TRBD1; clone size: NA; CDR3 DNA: TGCGCCAGCAGCTTCAACCCACAGGGGGCCCTGAACACTGAAGCTTTCTTT; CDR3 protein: CASSFNPQGALNTEAFF
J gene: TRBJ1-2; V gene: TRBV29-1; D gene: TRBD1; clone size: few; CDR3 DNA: TGCAGCGTTGATCATAAGGGGGCAGGGTATGGCTACACCTTC; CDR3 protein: CSVDHKGAGYGYTF
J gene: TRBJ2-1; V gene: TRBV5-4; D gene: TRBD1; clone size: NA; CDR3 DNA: TGTGCCAGTAAGCCGGACAGGGGGTACAATGAGCAGTTCTTC; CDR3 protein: CASKPDRGYNEQFF
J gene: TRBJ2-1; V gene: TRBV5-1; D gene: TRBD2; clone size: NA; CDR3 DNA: TGCGCCAGCAGCTTGGTAGGTAGCGGGTCATTGGAGGCCTACAATGAGCAGTTCTTC; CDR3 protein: CASSLVGSGSLEAYNEQFF
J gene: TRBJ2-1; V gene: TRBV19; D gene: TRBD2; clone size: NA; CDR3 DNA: TGTGCCAGTAGCCCCTTCGGGGGGGAGGTTGAGCAGTTCTTC; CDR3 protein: CASSPFGGEVEQFF
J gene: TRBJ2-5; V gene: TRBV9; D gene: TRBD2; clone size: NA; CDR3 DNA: TGTGCCAGCAGCGGGATAGCGGGGGGATTAGAGACCCAGTACTTC; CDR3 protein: CASSGIAGGLETQYF
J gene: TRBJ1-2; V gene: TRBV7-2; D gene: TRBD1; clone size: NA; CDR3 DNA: TGTGCCAGCAGCTCCTCGACAGGGTGGGGCTATGGCTACACCTTC; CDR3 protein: CASSSSTGWGYGYTF